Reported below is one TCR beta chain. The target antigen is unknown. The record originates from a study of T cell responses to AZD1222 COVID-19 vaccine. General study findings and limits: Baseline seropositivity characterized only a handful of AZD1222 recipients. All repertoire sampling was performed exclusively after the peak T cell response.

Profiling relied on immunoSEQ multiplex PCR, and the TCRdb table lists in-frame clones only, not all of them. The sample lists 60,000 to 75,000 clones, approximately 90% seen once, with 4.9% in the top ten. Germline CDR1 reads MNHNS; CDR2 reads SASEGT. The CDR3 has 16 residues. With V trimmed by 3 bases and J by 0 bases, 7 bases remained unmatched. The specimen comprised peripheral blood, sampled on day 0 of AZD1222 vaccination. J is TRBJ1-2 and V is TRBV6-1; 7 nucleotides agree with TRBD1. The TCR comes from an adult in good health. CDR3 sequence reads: CASSDQGGSSNYGYTF. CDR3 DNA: TGTGCCAGCAGTGACCAGGGGGGATCCTCTAACTATGGCTACACCTTC.